Sequencing of this T cell receptor (beta chain) was carried out in a study of T cell responses to AZD1222 COVID-19 vaccine (dated by TCRdb to 2020 to 2022). About the full investigation: Because spike-specific TCR depth and breadth did not differ between the two schedules, AZD1222 recipients who got a second dose at roughly 4 weeks were pooled with those who got a second dose at roughly 12 weeks. TCR sequencing covered more than 230 trial participants: 200 to 220 given two doses of AZD1222 and 26 given two doses of MenACWY control vaccine. Trial participants were enrolled into age subgroups of 18-55, 56-69 and 70-plus years, which contained around 150, 28 and 57 TCR-sequenced participants, respectively.

The time point tag for this specimen amounts to: baseline before first vaccination. Vaccinee samples were obtained from the UK trials COV001 and COV002, which included a single-blind randomized controlled phase 2/3 trial of AZD1222 (ChAdOx1 nCoV-19) in healthy adults. For TCRbeta chain sequencing, PBMC samples were collected from trial participants at day 0 and at day 28 after the second dose. V gives up 5 bases and J gives up 2 bases, and the segment between their germline ends measures 24 bases. Spanning cysteine to phenylalanine, the CDR3 consists of 18 amino acids. Only the CDR3 portion is preserved as DNA: 54 bases, with reading frame beginning at the first base. The CDR1 and CDR2 encoded by the germline V gene are MNHGY and SVAAGI. The CDR3 regions of human TCRbeta chains were analyzed by immunosequencing. The authors processed their data as follows. Repertoire TCRs were matched against a reference library of SARS-CoV-2-specific TCRs generated with the MIRA antigen-specificity platform. Breadth meant the fraction of unique TCRs that were SARS-CoV-2-associated, whereas depth meant the fraction of total T cells that were SARS-CoV-2-associated. Using the MIRA data, each spike-specific TCR was assigned both to the spike region to which the TCR was reactive and to a CD4 or CD8 class. Log10-transformed breadth and depth values were compared by one-way ANOVA with Sidak's multiple comparisons tests. TCRdb holds this immuneACCESS table with in-frame rearrangements only. Some clones are missing; in checked studies, unresolved V genes explain under half, and the rest has no known cause. Clone size and V and J calls were adopted from that table, with D and trimming inferred from the DNA. The sample table contains about 140,000 clones; only one count was recorded for 75% to 90% of them. Of the sample, 4.7% falls within the top ten clones.

About this clone itself: Its specific antigen is unknown. Base qualities are not recorded, but no much larger clone differs from it by a single base.

The full study reports these points: Because no day 14 peak-response samples were available, repertoires were characterized only after the peak T cell response. The vaccine-associated CD4 TCRs covered the entire spike protein, and the dominant responses fell in regions 160-218 and 743-854. Conclusions about previously exposed vaccinees are limited because only six or seven AZD1222 recipients were SARS-CoV-2 seropositive at baseline. Epitopes outside the regions mutated in the B.1.351 and B.1.1.7 variants were reportedly recognized by nearly half of the unique spike-specific TCRs. After two AZD1222 doses, both the breadth and the depth of spike-specific TCRs were significantly higher than at day 0 and than in MenACWY recipients. The 56-69-year group was small, and its depth increase did not reach significance, likely because of low power. Participants were mostly white British and included more females than males, and it was suggested by the authors that clonal diversity may have been underestimated.

The sequences come from peripheral blood, collected on day 0 of AZD1222 vaccination. This receptor was identified in an adult in good health. The chain couples TRBV6-9 to TRBJ1-1; TRBD1 is a weak D gene call, 6 bases matching. The nucleotide sequence reads TGTGCCAGCAGTCCTCCTCCTGATGTGGGACAACATAACACTGAAGCTTTCTTT. The encoded protein is CASSPPPDVGQHNTEAFF.